What follows describes a single T cell receptor beta chain. Its specificity is unknown. Each TRB cDNA library was prepared by 5' RACE (with UMI labels). For each CDR3 protein, TCRdb gives one entry from its re-call of the 5' RACE reads, without DNA. The record lists about 98,000 distinct CDR3 sequences, of which the ten most abundant hold approximately 1%. This entry is derived from a study of CXCR3-negative and CXCR3-positive naive CD8 T cells. Notes on the study in general: Diversity was high in both naive subsets and much lower in memory cells. Hydrophobicity was higher for TRB CDR3s found in CXCR3-positive naive cells than in CXCR3-negative naive cells.

This CDR3 contains 12 residues. This clonotype originated in a human donor in good health. Some clones in this sample may be carry-over from other donors' samples. Sequencing was done on a sample of naive CXCR3+ CD8+ T cells from blood. Subset denoted: CD45RO-CCR7+CD27+CD95- naive CD8+ T cells expressing CXCR3 (TNR3+). The chain carries TRBV12-3 or TRBV12-4 and TRBJ2-1. The CDR3 is CASSLSTNEQFF.